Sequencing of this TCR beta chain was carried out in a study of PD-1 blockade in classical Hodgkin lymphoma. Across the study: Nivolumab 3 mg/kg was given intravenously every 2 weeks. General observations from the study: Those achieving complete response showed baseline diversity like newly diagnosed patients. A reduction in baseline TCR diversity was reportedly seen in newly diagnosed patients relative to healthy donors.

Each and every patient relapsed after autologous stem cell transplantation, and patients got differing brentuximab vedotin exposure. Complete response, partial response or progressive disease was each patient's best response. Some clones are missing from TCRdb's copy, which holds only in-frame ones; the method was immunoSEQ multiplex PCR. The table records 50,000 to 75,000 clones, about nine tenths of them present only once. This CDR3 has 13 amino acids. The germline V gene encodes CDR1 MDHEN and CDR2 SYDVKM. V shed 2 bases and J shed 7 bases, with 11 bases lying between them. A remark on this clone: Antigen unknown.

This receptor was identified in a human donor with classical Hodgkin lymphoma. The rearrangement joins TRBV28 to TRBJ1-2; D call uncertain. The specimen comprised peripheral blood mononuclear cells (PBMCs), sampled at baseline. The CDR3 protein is CASSLGQHPGYTF. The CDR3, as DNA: TGTGCCAGCAGTTTAGGGCAGCACCCTGGCTACACCTTC.